This is a list of T cell receptor beta chains from one sample in a study of blood T cell repertoires in COVID-19. TCRdb's table, derived via immunoSEQ multiplex PCR, lists solely in-frame clones and lacks some. The sample records about 170,000 clones, around 84% being singletons. The sample consisted of peripheral blood. The receptors come from a man between 45 and 60 years old with active or convalescent COVID-19. CDR3s include the opening cysteine and the closing phenylalanine or tryptophan. The D gene is left open where the match is weak. Rows may omit the clone size; those that give it use once, few, many or a size class.

clone_size,j_call,v_call,d_call,cdr3_length,cdr3_nt,cdr3_aa
few,TRBJ1-3,TRBV13,.,16,TGTGCCAGCAGCCGGGGGGGCCTCGGCTCTGGAAACACCATATATTTT,CASSRGGLGSGNTIYF
.,TRBJ2-2,TRBV5-1,TRBD1,13,TGCGCCAGCAGCCCACAGGGGACCGGGGAGCTGTTTTTT,CASSPQGTGELFF
.,TRBJ1-1,TRBV7-6,.,15,TGTGCCAGCAGCCCGCTCGGGCGGGGGAACACTGAAGCTTTCTTT,CASSPLGRGNTEAFF
.,TRBJ2-2,TRBV5-1,.,15,TGCGCCAGCAGCTTGAGGGCAGGGGGGACCGGGGAGCTGTTTTTT,CASSLRAGGTGELFF
.,TRBJ1-2,TRBV18,.,13,TGTGCCAGCTCACCACGAGAAAACTATGGCTACACCTTC,CASSPRENYGYTF
.,TRBJ2-1,TRBV11-3,TRBD2,19,TGTGCCAGCACCTCGATCACCCCATCTAGCGGGAGCCCTTTGAATGAGCAGTTCTTC,CASTSITPSSGSPLNEQFF
.,TRBJ1-1,TRBV5-5,.,12,TGTGCCAGCAGCCTAAAGACAGGTGAAGCTTTCTTT,CASSLKTGEAFF
.,TRBJ1-4,TRBV18,TRBD1,17,TGTGCCAGCTCACCACCGTCCACAGGGGTAATATCGGAAAAACTGTTTTTT,CASSPPSTGVISEKLFF
few,TRBJ2-7,TRBV7-2,.,11,TGTGCCAGCAGCTATCTTGAGGAACAGTACTTC,CASSYLEEQYF
once,TRBJ1-3,TRBV25-1,TRBD1,17,TGTGCCAGCAGTAAACAGGGGTACGGCCACTCTGGAAACACCATATATTTT,CASSKQGYGHSGNTIYF
.,TRBJ2-3,TRBV2,TRBD2,17,TGTGCCAGCAGGGACCAATCACTAGCGGGAAGGACAGATACGCAGTATTTT,CASRDQSLAGRTDTQYF
.,TRBJ1-6,TRBV9,.,15,TGTGCCAGCAGCGTAGGGTTGGGGAGAAATTCACCCCTCCACTTT,CASSVGLGRNSPLHF
.,TRBJ2-7,TRBV6-2/TRBV6-3,TRBD2,16,TGTGCCAGCAGTTACTCGGTTGGCGGGAGTTTTTACGAGCAGTACTTC,CASSYSVGGSFYEQYF
.,TRBJ2-5,TRBV11-3,TRBD2,16,TGTGCCAGCAGTTCTAACACCCAGCGGGAGGGAGGGACCCAGTACTTC,CASSSNTQREGGTQYF
.,TRBJ2-1,TRBV24-1,.,15,TGTGCCACCAGTAGGGACGGGGGACGTTACAATGAGCAGTTCTTC,CATSRDGGRYNEQFF
.,TRBJ1-3,TRBV7-2,.,15,TGTGCCAGCAGCAGTGACGGGGTCAGCGGAAACACCATATATTTT,CASSSDGVSGNTIYF
.,TRBJ2-2,TRBV20-1,.,11,TGCAGTGCTTACAGGAGCGGGGAGCTGTTTTTT,CSAYRSGELFF
.,TRBJ2-1,TRBV29-1,.,16,TGCAGCGTTCGTGGGGGGCGGAGCGGGATTCCGAATGAGCAGTTCTTC,CSVRGGRSGIPNEQFF
.,TRBJ2-7,TRBV7-9,TRBD2,17,TGTGCCAGCAGCTTACTCCCCCTAGCGGGGGGTCCTTACGAGCAGTACTTC,CASSLLPLAGGPYEQYF
.,TRBJ1-2,TRBV29-1,.,11,TGCAGCCTACAGGGTTACTATGGCTACACCTTC,CSLQGYYGYTF
.,TRBJ2-3,TRBV6-1,.,14,TGTGCCAGCAGTGAAGGGCTTTCTGCAGATACGCAGTATTTT,CASSEGLSADTQYF
once,TRBJ1-1,TRBV18,.,15,TGTGCCAGCTCACCACCGGCGGGCCGGAACACTGAAGCTTTCTTT,CASSPPAGRNTEAFF
.,TRBJ1-5,TRBV10-3,.,13,TGTGCCAGCAAAGAGAATAGCAATCAGCCCCAGCATTTT,CASKENSNQPQHF
few,TRBJ1-2,TRBV11-2,.,13,TGTGCCAGCAGCGTCGACAGACTCTATGGCTACACCTTC,CASSVDRLYGYTF
.,TRBJ1-1,TRBV6-6,.,14,TGTGCCAGCAGTTACAATACAGAGAACACTGAAGCTTTCTTT,CASSYNTENTEAFF
.,TRBJ1-6,TRBV7-9,.,16,TGTGCCAGCAGCTTAGGAGGGGGGGGTTATAATTCACCCCTCCACTTT,CASSLGGGGYNSPLHF
.,TRBJ2-7,TRBV9,.,13,TGTGCCAGCAGCGTAGTATCAGGGGCCGAGCAGTACTTC,CASSVVSGAEQYF
.,TRBJ1-5,TRBV7-8,.,15,TGTGCCAGCAGCTTAGCGGGAGGGTACAATCAGCCCCAGCATTTT,CASSLAGGYNQPQHF
.,TRBJ2-2,TRBV6-5,.,12,TGTGCCAGCAGCAAGGGGACCGGGGAGCTGTTTTTT,CASSKGTGELFF
.,TRBJ1-5,TRBV19,TRBD1,15,TGTGCCAGTACTCCCGGACAGGCCCGCGGTCAGCCCCAGCATTTT,CASTPGQARGQPQHF
.,TRBJ1-3,TRBV18,TRBD1,16,TGTGCCAGCTCATCCGGACAGGGAGACGCTGGAAACACCATATATTTT,CASSSGQGDAGNTIYF
.,TRBJ1-1,TRBV5-4,TRBD1,13,TGTGCCAGCAGCTCGACAGGGGTCACTGAAGCTTTCTTT,CASSSTGVTEAFF
.,TRBJ1-3,TRBV5-1,.,16,TGCGCCAGCAGCTCGTCGACATTGAGCTCTGGAAACACCATATATTTT,CASSSSTLSSGNTIYF
.,TRBJ1-4,TRBV5-8,.,14,TGTGCCAGCAGCTCACAGGGTGGGGATGAAAAACTGTTTTTT,CASSSQGGDEKLFF
.,TRBJ1-4,TRBV7-2,.,13,TGTGCCAGCAGCCGCTTGGGGGGGGAAAAACTGTTTTTT,CASSRLGGEKLFF
.,TRBJ2-1,TRBV7-3,TRBD2,15,TGTGCCAGCAGCTTACTAGCGGGGGGGTACAATGAGCAGTTCTTC,CASSLLAGGYNEQFF
.,TRBJ2-3,TRBV6-2/TRBV6-3,TRBD2,16,TGTGCCAGCAGTTACGGGGCGGGGGGATACACAGATACGCAGTATTTT,CASSYGAGGYTDTQYF
.,TRBJ1-1,TRBV4-2,TRBD1,15,TGTGCCAGCAGCCCTTCCGGGACAGGGGGAACTGAAGCTTTCTTT,CASSPSGTGGTEAFF
.,TRBJ2-6,TRBV3-1/TRBV3-2,.,14,TGTGCCAGCAGCCCCCCAGGCGGGGCCAACGTCCTGACTTTC,CASSPPGGANVLTF
.,TRBJ2-1,TRBV29-1,.,11,TGCAGCGTTGATTGGGCCAATGAGCAGTTCTTC,CSVDWANEQFF
.,TRBJ2-6,TRBV2,TRBD2,16,TGTGCCAGCAGTGGGGATAGCGGGGCTGGGGCCAACGTCCTGACTTTC,CASSGDSGAGANVLTF
.,TRBJ1-4,TRBV7-2,TRBD1,13,TGTGCCAGCAGCTCTCAGGGGGTGGGAAAACTGTTTTTT,CASSSQGVGKLFF